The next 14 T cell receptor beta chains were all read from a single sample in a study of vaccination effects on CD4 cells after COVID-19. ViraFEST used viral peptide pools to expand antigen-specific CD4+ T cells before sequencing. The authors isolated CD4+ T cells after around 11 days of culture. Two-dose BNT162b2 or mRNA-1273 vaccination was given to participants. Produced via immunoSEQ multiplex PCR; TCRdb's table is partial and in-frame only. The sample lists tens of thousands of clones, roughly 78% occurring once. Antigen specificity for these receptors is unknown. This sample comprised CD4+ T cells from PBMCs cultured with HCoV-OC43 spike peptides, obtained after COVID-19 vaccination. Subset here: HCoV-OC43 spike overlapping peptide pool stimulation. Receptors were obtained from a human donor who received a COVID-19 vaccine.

CDR3 nucleotides: TGTGCCAGCAGTCGGGGACAGGGTCATCAGCCCCAGCATTTT. As protein: CASSRGQGHQPQHF. The chain uses TRBV6-5 and TRBJ1-5, with 9 nucleotides matching TRBD1. The V gene's germline CDR1 is MNHEY and CDR2 SVGAGI. The CDR3 spans 14 residues. V shed 5 bases, J shed 5 bases, and the junction held 4 bases outside the gene matches.

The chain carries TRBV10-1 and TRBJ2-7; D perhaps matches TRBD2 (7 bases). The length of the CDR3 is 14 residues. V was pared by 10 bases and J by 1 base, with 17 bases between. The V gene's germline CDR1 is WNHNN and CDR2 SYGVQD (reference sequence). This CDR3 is CAKPGGLASYEQYV. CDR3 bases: TGCGCCAAGCCCGGGGGGCTTGCTTCCTACGAGCAGTACGTC.

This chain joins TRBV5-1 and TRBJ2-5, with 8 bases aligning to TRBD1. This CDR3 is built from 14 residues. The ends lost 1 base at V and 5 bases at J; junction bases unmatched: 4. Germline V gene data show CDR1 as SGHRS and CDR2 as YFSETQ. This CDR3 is CASSLSTGGETQYF. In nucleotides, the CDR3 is TGCGCCAGCAGCTTGAGTACAGGGGGTGAGACCCAGTACTTC.

Here the CDR3 reads CASSEGQPTATQYF. CDR3 DNA: TGTGCCAGCAGTGAAGGGCAGCCTACAGCGACCCAGTACTTC. V is TRBV6-1 and J is TRBJ2-5; D unclear. The V gene lost 1 base and the J gene lost 7 bases, with 13 bases spanning the gap. The CDR3 sequence is 14 residues long. CDR1 and CDR2 (germline): MNHNS, SASEGT.

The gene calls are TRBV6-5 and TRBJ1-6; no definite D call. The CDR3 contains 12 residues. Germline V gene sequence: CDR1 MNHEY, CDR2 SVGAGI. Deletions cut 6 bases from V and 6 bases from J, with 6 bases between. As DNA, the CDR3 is TGTGCCAGCAGCGATCCTAATTCACCCCTCCACTTT. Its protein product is CASSDPNSPLHF.

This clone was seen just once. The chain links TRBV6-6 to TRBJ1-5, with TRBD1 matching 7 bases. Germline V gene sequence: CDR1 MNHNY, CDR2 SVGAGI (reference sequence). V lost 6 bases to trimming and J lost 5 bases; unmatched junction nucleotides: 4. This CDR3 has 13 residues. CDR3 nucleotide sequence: TGTGCCAGCAGCCAAGACAGGGATCAGCCCCAGCATTTT. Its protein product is CASSQDRDQPQHF.

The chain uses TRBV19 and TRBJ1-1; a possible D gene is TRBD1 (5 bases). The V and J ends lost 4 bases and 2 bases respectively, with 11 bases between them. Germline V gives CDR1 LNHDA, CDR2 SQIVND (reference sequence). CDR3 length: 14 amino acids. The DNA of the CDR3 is TGTGCCAGTAGTAGGGGACGCGTCAACACTGAAGCTTTCTTT. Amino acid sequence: CASSRGRVNTEAFF.

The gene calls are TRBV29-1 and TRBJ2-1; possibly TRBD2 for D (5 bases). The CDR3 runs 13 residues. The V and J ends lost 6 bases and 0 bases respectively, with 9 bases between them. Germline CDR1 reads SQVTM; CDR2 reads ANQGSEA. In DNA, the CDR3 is TGCAGCGTCCCGGGGAGCTCCTACAATGAGCAGTTCTTC. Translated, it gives CSVPGSSYNEQFF.

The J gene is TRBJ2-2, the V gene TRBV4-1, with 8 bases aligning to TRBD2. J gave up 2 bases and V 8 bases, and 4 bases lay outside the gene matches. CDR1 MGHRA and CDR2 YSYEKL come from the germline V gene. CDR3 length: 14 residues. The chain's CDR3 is CASRSGGNTGELFF. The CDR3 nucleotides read TGCGCCAGCCGGAGCGGGGGAAACACCGGGGAGCTGTTTTTT.

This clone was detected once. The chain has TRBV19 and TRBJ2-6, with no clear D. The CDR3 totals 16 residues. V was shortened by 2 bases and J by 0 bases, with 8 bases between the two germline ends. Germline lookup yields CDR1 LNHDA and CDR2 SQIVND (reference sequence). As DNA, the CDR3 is TGTGCCAGTAGTATACAGTCCTACTCTGGGGCCAACGTCCTGACTTTC. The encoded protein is CASSIQSYSGANVLTF.

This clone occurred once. In nucleotides, the CDR3 is TGTGCCAGTAGTAAAATCAGGGTAGGGGATGGCTACACCTTC. It yields the protein CASSKIRVGDGYTF. This sequence joins TRBV19 and TRBJ1-2; D is possibly TRBD1 (5 bases). Trimming took 4 bases from V and 6 from J, leaving 15 bases between them. Germline lookup yields CDR1 LNHDA and CDR2 SQIVND (reference sequence). This CDR3 region has 14 residues. The full variable domain, completed using reference TRBV19 and TRBJ1-2, is DGGITQSPKYLFRKEGQNVTLSCEQNLNHDAMYWYRQDPGQGLRLIYYSQIVNDFQKGDIAEGYSVSREKKESFPLTVTSAQKNPTAFYLCASSKIRVGDGYTFGSGTRLTVV.

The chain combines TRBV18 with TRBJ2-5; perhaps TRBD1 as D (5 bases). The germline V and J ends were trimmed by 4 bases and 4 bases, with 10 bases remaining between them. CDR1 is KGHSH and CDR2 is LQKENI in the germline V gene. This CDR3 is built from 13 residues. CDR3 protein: CASSLAGSETQYF. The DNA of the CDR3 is TGTGCCAGCTCACTCGCAGGGTCAGAGACCCAGTACTTC.

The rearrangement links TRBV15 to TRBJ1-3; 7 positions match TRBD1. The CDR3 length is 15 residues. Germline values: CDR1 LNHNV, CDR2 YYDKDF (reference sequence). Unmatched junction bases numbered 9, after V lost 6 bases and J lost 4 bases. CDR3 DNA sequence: TGTGCCACCAGTATAGACAGGGAGGGCGGAAACACCATATATTTT. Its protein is CATSIDREGGNTIYF.

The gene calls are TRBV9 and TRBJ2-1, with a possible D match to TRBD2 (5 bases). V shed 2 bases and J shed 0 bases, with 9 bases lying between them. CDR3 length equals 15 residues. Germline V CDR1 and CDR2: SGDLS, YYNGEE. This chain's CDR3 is CASSVEGVSYNEQFF. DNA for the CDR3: TGTGCCAGCAGCGTTGAGGGAGTCTCCTACAATGAGCAGTTCTTC.